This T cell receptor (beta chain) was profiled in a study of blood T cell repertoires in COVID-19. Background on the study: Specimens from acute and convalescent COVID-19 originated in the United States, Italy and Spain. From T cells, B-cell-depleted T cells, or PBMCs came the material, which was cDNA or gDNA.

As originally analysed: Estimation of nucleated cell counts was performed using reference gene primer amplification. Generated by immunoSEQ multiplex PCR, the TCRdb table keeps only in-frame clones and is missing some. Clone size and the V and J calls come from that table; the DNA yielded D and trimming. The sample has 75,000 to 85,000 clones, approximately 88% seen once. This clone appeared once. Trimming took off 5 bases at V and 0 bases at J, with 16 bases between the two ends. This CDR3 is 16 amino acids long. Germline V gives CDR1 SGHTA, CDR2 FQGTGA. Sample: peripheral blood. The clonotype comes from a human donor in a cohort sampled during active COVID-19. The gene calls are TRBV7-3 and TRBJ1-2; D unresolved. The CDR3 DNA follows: TGTGCCAGCAGCCCACAGCCCGGCCCCGCTAACTATGGCTACACCTTC. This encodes CASSPQPGPANYGYTF.